The 14 T cell receptor beta chains reported below all come from one sample, sequenced in a study of T-cell reconstitution after alpha-beta-depleted transplantation in children. Preparation of the TCRbeta library was carried out with unique molecular identifiers. TCRdb redid the calling of the PCR reads with MiXCR, one entry per CDR3 protein. Altogether some 300,000 distinct CDR3 sequences are present, roughly a tenth being singletons, with the ten largest covering 7.5%. The sequencing used PBMCs, collected before TCRalphabeta/CD19-depleted stem cell transplant. The receptors shown here come from a boy less than two years old with acute myeloid leukemia, due to receive a stem cell transplant.

This clonotype appeared many times. As DNA, the CDR3 is TGTGCCAGCAGTTTATCGGAGAGGGGCAATGAGCAGTTCTTC. As protein: CASSLSERGNEQFF. This chain connects TRBV27 to TRBJ2-1, with D tentatively TRBD1 or TRBD2 (5 bases each). V was pared by 0 bases and J by 6 bases, with 9 bases between. The CDR3 spans 14 residues. Germline V gene sequence: CDR1 MNHEY, CDR2 SMNVEV (reference sequence).

This chain joins TRBV3-1 and TRBJ2-2; D not resolved. CDR1 and CDR2 from the germline V gene are LGHDT and YNNKEL (reference sequence). The length of the CDR3 is 14 residues. Trimming pared 2 bases from V and 4 bases from J, leaving 8 bases between. CDR3 protein: CASSQFHFTGELFF. The CDR3 DNA follows: TGTGCCAGCAGCCAATTTCACTTCACCGGGGAGCTGTTTTTT.

This clonotype has just a few counts. The chain joins TRBV4-3 to TRBJ2-7; the D call may be TRBD1 or TRBD2 (6 bases each). The CDR3 spans 17 residues. Per germline, CDR1 LGHNA and CDR2 YSLEER. V was cut by 1 base and J by 5 bases, with 21 bases left in between. CDR3 region: CASSQAKGGTLVHEQYF. The CDR3 nucleotides are TGCGCCAGCAGCCAAGCCAAGGGGGGTACGTTGGTGCACGAGCAGTACTTC.

The J gene is TRBJ1-1, the V gene TRBV5-6, with 7 bases identical to TRBD1. CDR3 length: 15 amino acids. V dropped 4 bases and J dropped 0; count of bases not matched to a gene: 6. Germline V gene lookup returns CDR1 SGHDT and CDR2 YYEEEE. The CDR3 reads CASSLRDSLNTEAFF. CDR3 DNA sequence: TGTGCCAGCAGCCTACGGGACAGCTTGAACACTGAAGCTTTCTTT.

This clonotype was detected ten times or more. The chain is built from TRBV7-2 and TRBJ2-5; 9 bases are a match to TRBD1. Trimming at V came to 8 bases and at J to 4 bases, leaving 11 bases not matched to a gene. This CDR3 has 15 amino acids. Per the germline V gene, CDR1 is SGHTA and CDR2 is FQGNSA. DNA for the CDR3: TGTGCCAGCGGACGTGGGGGACAGGGAGGAGAGACCCAGTACTTC. As protein: CASGRGGQGGETQYF. Variable domain in full (rest from reference TRBV7-2 and TRBJ2-5): GAGVSQSPSNKVTEKGKDVELRCDPISGHTALYWYRQSLGQGLEFLIYFQGNSAPDKSGLPSDRFSAERTGGSVSTLTIQRTQQEDSAVYLCASGRGGQGGETQYFGPGTRLLVL.

This clonotype was recorded many times. The chain is built from TRBV28 and TRBJ2-1; 12 bases fit TRBD2. V was clipped by 0 bases and J by 6 bases; unmatched bases: 6. CDR1 and CDR2 (germline): MDHEN, SYDVKM. The CDR3 is 17 residues long. The CDR3 is CASSLWGLAGGPNEQFF. The CDR3 region has the DNA TGTGCCAGCAGTTTATGGGGGCTAGCGGGGGGGCCCAATGAGCAGTTCTTC.

In regard to this clonotype: This may be a read error: a much more frequent sequence differs by one nucleotide. For the CDR3, the DNA is TGCAGTGTCCTACTAGGGGGAGGCTGCGAGCAGTACTTC. As protein: CSVLLGGGCEQYF. This sequence joins TRBV20-1 and TRBJ2-7; TRBD1 or TRBD2 may be the D gene (6 bases each). This CDR3 spans 13 amino acids. Germline CDR1 is DFQATT and CDR2 is SNEGSKA (reference sequence). V dropped 7 bases and J dropped 6 bases, with 19 bases sitting between them.

This clonotype appeared many times. The chain joins TRBV24-1 to TRBJ2-6, with a tentative D call TRBD2 (5 bases). Per germline, CDR1 KGHDR and CDR2 SFDVKD. The germline V and J ends were trimmed by 0 bases and 0 bases, with 11 bases remaining between them. The CDR3 runs 18 residues. CDR3 DNA: TGTGCCACCAGTGATTTGCCCGGACTGAGCTCTGGGGCCAACGTCCTGACTTTC. It encodes CATSDLPGLSSGANVLTF.

The CDR3 DNA follows: TGTGCCAGCAGCCAGGCGAGAGGGACTAGCGGGGCGGGGGAGACCCAGTACTTC. Amino acid sequence: CASSQARGTSGAGETQYF. The chain recombines TRBV4-2 with TRBJ2-5, with TRBD2 matching 13 bases. The CDR3 is made up of 18 amino acids. Losses at the gene ends were 3 bases for V and 5 bases for J; bases not matched to a gene: 12. CDR1 LGHNA and CDR2 YNFKEQ come from the germline V gene.

This clonotype was observed at least ten times. CDR3 protein: CASSPSRGLGNTEAFF. CDR3 nucleotide sequence: TGTGCCAGCAGTCCGTCGAGGGGGTTGGGGAACACTGAAGCTTTCTTT. This sequence joins TRBV6-5 and TRBJ1-1; possible D gene TRBD1, 6 bases. Trimming removed 5 bases from V and 1 base from J, with 17 bases in between. The length of the CDR3 is 16 residues. CDR1 is MNHEY and CDR2 is SVGAGI in the germline V gene.

The table lists this clonotype with many counts. The rearrangement joins TRBV20-1 to TRBJ1-5, with TRBD1 as a possible D gene (5 bases). This CDR3 comprises 18 residues. V dropped 4 bases and J dropped 0 bases, with 22 bases sitting between them. CDR1 and CDR2 (germline): DFQATT, SNEGSKA (reference sequence). The CDR3 DNA sequence: TGCAGTGCTATCCATCCCCGACAGAGTCCGTATAGCAATCAGCCCCAGCATTTT. Translation gives CSAIHPRQSPYSNQPQHF.

This clonotype appeared once. V usage is TRBV7-2 and J usage is TRBJ2-2; weak D call: TRBD2 (5 bases). Trimming shortened V by 5 bases and J by 6 bases, and 16 bases separated the two germline ends. In germline, CDR1 is SGHTA, CDR2 FQGNSA. This CDR3 comprises 15 residues. The CDR3, as DNA: TGTGCCAGCAGCCCTCGGGGAAACTTAGCCGGGGAGCTGTTTTTT. Translated, it gives CASSPRGNLAGELFF.

Ten or more counts support this clonotype. The chain employs TRBV11-2 and TRBJ2-3; D not certain. Trimming stripped 4 bases from V and 0 bases from J, with 14 bases between. Germline values: CDR1 SGHAT, CDR2 FQNNGV. This CDR3 has 16 amino acids. In DNA form, the CDR3 reads TGTGCCAGCAGCTGGCAGGCAACCCCTAGCACAGATACGCAGTATTTT. Translated: CASSWQATPSTDTQYF.

The count of this clonotype is one. A much larger clone differs by one base, so this may be a read error. The V gene is TRBV5-1, the J gene TRBJ2-6; either TRBD1 or TRBD2 may fit D (6 bases each). There are 18 residues in the CDR3. Germline V lookup: CDR1 SGHRS, CDR2 YFSETQ. The CDR3 nucleotides read TGCGCCAGCAGCTTTTCCGGGGGCTCCCCCTCTGGGGCCAACCTCCTGACTTTC. Protein: CASSFSGGSPSGANLLTF.